These 23 T cell receptor beta chains originate from one sample sequenced in a study of T cell repertoires in cytomegalovirus infection. A single record per CDR3 protein comes from TCRdb applying MiXCR to the reads. The sample lists about 310,000 distinct CDR3 sequences, about 9.1% occurring once. Sequencing used PBMCs. All receptors come from a human donor in good health (CMV status not recorded). Some clones in this sample may be carry-over from other donors' samples.

This clonotype was found a few times. V gene TRBV29-1 combines with J gene TRBJ1-2, with D hard to call. Trimming pared 4 bases from V and 8 bases from J, leaving 11 bases between. Germline V lookup: CDR1 SQVTM, CDR2 ANQGSEA. This CDR3 is 11 amino acids long. This chain's CDR3 is CSVGTVLGYTF. CDR3 DNA: TGCAGCGTTGGGACCGTCTTAGGCTACACCTTC.

In its sample, this clonotype was seen many times. V is TRBV6-5 and J is TRBJ2-5; 8 bases are shared with TRBD1. Looked up from germline, CDR1 is MNHEY and CDR2 is SVGAGI. The CDR3 is 17 residues long. V gave up 2 bases and J gave up 5 bases; unmatched junction bases: 13. The chain's CDR3 is CASSYLLGQGSGETQYF. CDR3 nucleotides: TGTGCCAGCAGTTACCTACTCGGACAGGGTTCGGGTGAGACCCAGTACTTC.

V is TRBV7-9 and J is TRBJ1-3; tentatively, D is TRBD1 (6 bases). Deletions cut 5 bases from V and 0 bases from J, with 14 bases between. The CDR3 is 16 amino acids. Germline loops: CDR1 SEHNR, CDR2 FQNEAQ (reference sequence). In nucleotides, the CDR3 is TGTGCCAGCAGCCCGAGGACAGTCAACTCTGGAAACACCATATATTTT. It yields the protein CASSPRTVNSGNTIYF.

This clonotype has just one count. At one of its ends the junction is not consistent with the germline gene, which may arise from a read error. The chain recombines TRBV7-2 with TRBJ2-1, with TRBD2 as a possible D gene (6 bases). This CDR3 comprises 14 residues. The V gene's germline CDR1 is SGHTA and CDR2 FQGNSA. The CDR3 nucleotides read TGTGCCACCAGCTTCGCCGGGGGTCGGAATGAGCAGTTCTTC. It translates to CATSFAGGRNEQFF. The full variable domain, its missing parts supplied by reference TRBV7-2 and TRBJ2-1, is GAGVSQSPSNKVTEKGKDVELRCDPISGHTALYWYRQSLGQGLEFLIYFQGNSAPDKSGLPSDRFSAERTGGSVSTLTIQRTQQEDSAVYLCATSFAGGRNEQFFGPGTRLTVL.

This clonotype was seen a handful of times. The rearrangement uses TRBV2 and TRBJ1-1; maybe TRBD1 (5 bases). The CDR3 is 12 residues long. Germline V gene sequence: CDR1 SNHLY, CDR2 FYNNEI. The V end lost 8 bases, the J end lost 1 base, and 8 bases lay between the germline ends. The CDR3 DNA is TGTGCCAGCCGGGGGACGAACACTGAAGCTTTCTTT. It translates to CASRGTNTEAFF.

This clonotype was seen ten or more times. V is TRBV3-1 and J is TRBJ1-4; a possible D gene is TRBD1 (5 bases). Germline CDR1 and CDR2: LGHDT and YNNKEL (reference sequence). V was cut by 3 bases and J by 7 bases, with 12 bases left in between. CDR3 length: 14 residues. This CDR3 is CASSQRGPGEKLFF. DNA of the CDR3: TGTGCCAGCAGCCAGAGGGGTCCTGGTGAAAAACTGTTTTTT.

This clonotype has at least ten counts. The rearrangement joins TRBV12-3 or TRBV12-4 to TRBJ2-7, with D unresolved. V lost 2 bases to trimming and J lost 5 bases, with 7 bases between them. CDR3 length equals 12 residues. Here the CDR3 reads CASSLRADEQYF. The CDR3 nucleotides read TGTGCCAGCAGTTTAAGGGCGGACGAGCAGTACTTC.

This clonotype was seen at least ten times. The J gene is TRBJ2-7, the V gene TRBV4-1; the D gene is possibly TRBD2 (5 bases). CDR3 length: 13 residues. Germline V gene lookup returns CDR1 MGHRA and CDR2 YSYEKL. Trimming left V 4 bases short and J 5 bases short, with 12 bases between. CDR3: CASSPGYGNEQYV. Here the CDR3 DNA reads TGCGCCAGCAGCCCGGGGTATGGAAACGAGCAGTACGTC.

In this sample, this clonotype turned up many times. A much larger clone sits a single nucleotide away, making a read error possible. The chain couples TRBV9 to TRBJ2-1, with TRBD2 matching 8 bases. Losses at the gene ends were 0 bases for V and 2 bases for J; bases not matched to a gene: 1. CDR1 is SGDLS, CDR2 YYNGEE, per germline. The CDR3 totals 15 residues. The CDR3 DNA reads as TGTGCCAGCAGCGTAGGCGGGGGGCCCTACAATGAGCAGTTCTTC. Translated, it gives CASSVGGGPYNEQFF. Drawing the rest from reference TRBV9 and TRBJ2-1, the complete variable domain is DSGVTQTPKHLITATGQRVTLRCSPRSGDLSVYWYQQSLDQGLQFLIQYYNGEERAKGNILERFSAQQFPDLHSELNLSSLELGDSALYFCASSVGGGPYNEQFFGPGTRLTVL.

This clonotype was found many times. This chain connects TRBV7-2 to TRBJ2-5, with TRBD2 matching over 7 bases. The CDR3 length is 18 residues. V lost 4 bases to trimming and J lost 0 bases; unmatched junction nucleotides: 14. Germline CDR1 reads SGHTA; CDR2 reads FQGNSA. The CDR3 is CASSSRTPAGTYQETQYF. CDR3 sequence (DNA): TGTGCCAGCAGCTCCAGGACCCCAGCGGGGACCTACCAAGAGACCCAGTACTTC.

This clonotype has at least ten counts. The chain employs TRBV20-1 and TRBJ2-3, with D possibly being TRBD2 (6 bases). V was clipped by 2 bases and J by 4 bases, with 13 bases between them. The CDR3 is made up of 14 amino acids. In germline, CDR1 is DFQATT, CDR2 SNEGSKA (reference sequence). CDR3 amino acids: CSARKTSVADTQYF. CDR3 in DNA: TGCAGTGCTAGAAAGACTAGTGTGGCAGATACGCAGTATTTT.

Many counts were recorded for this clonotype. The genes are TRBV6-2 or TRBV6-3 and TRBJ2-3; D is uncertain. Germline V gene sequence: CDR1 MNHEY, CDR2 SVGEGT. CDR3 length: 16 residues. With 8 bases removed from V and 1 base from J, the gap between germline ends came to 19 bases. CDR3 nucleotides: TGTGCCAGCCGTCACGACCCACCCGAGGGCACAGATACGCAGTATTTT. As protein: CASRHDPPEGTDTQYF.

At least ten counts were recorded for this clonotype. The V gene is TRBV3-1, the J gene TRBJ1-5; no reliable D call. CDR3 length: 13 amino acids. V was clipped by 4 bases and J by 5 bases, with 9 bases between them. Germline-derived CDR1 and CDR2 are LGHDT and YNNKEL (reference sequence). This CDR3 is CASSRNRDQPQHF. The CDR3 nucleotides are TGTGCCAGCAGCCGCAATCGGGATCAGCCCCAGCATTTT.

This clonotype was found many times. V and J are TRBV7-9 and TRBJ2-1, with 7 nucleotides matching TRBD2. CDR3 length equals 12 residues. The junction had 4 bases not matched to a gene; V was cut back by 5 bases and J by 9 bases. The V gene's germline CDR1 is SEHNR and CDR2 FQNEAQ (reference sequence). CDR3 in DNA: TGTGCCAGCAGCGGACTAGAGGGTGAGCAGTTCTTC. This gives the protein CASSGLEGEQFF.

This clonotype was seen many times. This chain uses TRBV20-1 with TRBJ1-1, with unresolved D. Germline values: CDR1 DFQATT, CDR2 SNEGSKA (reference sequence). The CDR3 runs 12 residues. The V end lost 1 base, the J end lost 7 bases, and 10 bases lay between the germline ends. The CDR3 DNA is TGCAGTGCTAGAGTTATGTCCATTGAAGCTTTCTTT. Its protein product is CSARVMSIEAFF.

Turning to this clonotype: This may be a read error, as it is one base from a much larger clone. The chain employs TRBV2 and TRBJ2-2; weak D call: TRBD2 (5 bases). This CDR3 region has 12 residues. The V end lost 6 bases, the J end lost 7 bases, and 9 bases lay between the germline ends. Germline-derived CDR1 and CDR2 are SNHLY and FYNNEI. CDR3 coding DNA: TGTGCCAGCAGAGTAGCGAACGGGGAGCTGTTTTTT. It is translated as CASRVANGELFF.

This rearrangement joins TRBV20-1 to TRBJ1-1; unclear D gene. The germline V gene encodes CDR1 DFQATT and CDR2 SNEGSKA (reference sequence). The CDR3 is made up of 14 amino acids. With 2 bases removed from V and 0 bases from J, the gap between germline ends came to 10 bases. This CDR3 is CSARPPGMNTEAFF. The CDR3 DNA reads TGCAGTGCTAGACCCCCTGGCATGAACACTGAAGCTTTCTTT.

This clonotype was seen at least ten times. The chain has TRBV29-1 and TRBJ1-1; D remains unclear. V was trimmed by 7 bases and J by 0 bases, leaving 18 bases between them. The CDR3 runs to 15 residues. Germline values: CDR1 SQVTM, CDR2 ANQGSEA. In DNA form, the CDR3 reads TGCAGCGCCCTTAGGGTACTCTTCATGAACACTGAAGCTTTCTTT. Translated, it gives CSALRVLFMNTEAFF.

This clonotype was found many times. V and J are TRBV20-1 and TRBJ2-3, with 10 bases aligning to TRBD1. Trimming removed 5 bases from V and 4 bases from J; junction bases left unmatched: 6. CDR3 length equals 14 residues. In germline, CDR1 is DFQATT, CDR2 SNEGSKA (reference sequence). CDR3 bases: TGCAGTGCTTCCCGGGACAGGGGCCCAGATACGCAGTATTTT. Its translation is CSASRDRGPDTQYF.

At least ten counts were recorded for this clonotype. The chain carries TRBV5-4 and TRBJ2-7; D gene unclear. Trimming stripped 6 bases from V and 5 bases from J, with 12 bases between. The CDR3 extends over 12 amino acids. CDR1 is SGHNT and CDR2 is YYREEE in the germline V gene (reference sequence). The CDR3 DNA follows: TGTGCCAGCATCAAGCCTCGCGACGAGCAGTACGTC. Translated: CASIKPRDEQYV.

This clonotype was counted many times. The DNA for the CDR3 is TGTGCCAGCAGCAATGAGGCGGGTCTTAGGGGGTCACCCCTCCACTTT. This translates into CASSNEAGLRGSPLHF. This sequence joins TRBV7-2 and TRBJ1-6, with D perhaps TRBD1 (6 bases). The CDR3 is made up of 16 amino acids. Germline lookup yields CDR1 SGHTA and CDR2 FQGNSA. V was shortened by 5 bases and J by 10 bases, with 21 bases between the two germline ends.

J is TRBJ1-1 and V is TRBV5-1; TRBD1 aligns across 9 bases. The CDR3 length is 16 residues. With 0 bases clipped from V and 4 bases from J, the junction kept 7 bases outside the gene matches. Germline V lookup: CDR1 SGHRS, CDR2 YFSETQ. The CDR3 nucleotides are TGCGCCAGCAGCTTGGGGTTGGACAGGGGTCGCACTGAAGCTTTCTTT. This sequence encodes CASSLGLDRGRTEAFF.

There are a few counts of this clonotype. CDR3: CASSLGLGDTQYF. CDR3 DNA: TGTGCCAGCAGCTTAGGCCTGGGAGATACGCAGTATTTT. The chain joins TRBV7-9 to TRBJ2-3; D unclear. This CDR3 has 13 amino acids. CDR1 is SEHNR and CDR2 is FQNEAQ in the germline V gene (reference sequence). With 1 base removed from V and 5 bases from J, the gap between germline ends came to 7 bases.